This T cell receptor (beta chain) was observed in a study of blood T cell repertoires in COVID-19. Study summary: Acute and convalescent COVID-19 specimens originated in the United States, Italy and Spain. Sample material is recorded as cDNA or gDNA derived from T cells, B-cell-depleted T cells, or PBMCs.

CDR3 size: 13 residues. The germline V and J ends were trimmed by 3 bases and 1 base, with 9 bases remaining between them. Germline CDR1 GTSNPN, CDR2 SVGIG (reference sequence). The method was immunoSEQ multiplex PCR; TCRdb's version includes in-frame clones alone and lacks a portion of them. Of around 98,000 clones in the sample, approximately 80% were seen once. This TCR was recovered from a man aged 70-80 years with active or convalescent COVID-19. Sequencing used peripheral blood. The rearrangement joins TRBV30 to TRBJ2-5, with D uncertain. The DNA of the CDR3 is TGTGCCTGGAGCTGGAGAGCCCAAGAGACCCAGTACTTC. Translated, it gives CAWSWRAQETQYF.